This T cell receptor (beta chain) appears in the sequencing data of a study of OX40 agonist ivuxolimab in advanced cancers. A note on the overall study: The costimulatory receptor OX40 (CD134) was targeted by ivuxolimab, a fully human IgG2 agonistic monoclonal antibody. Intravenous ivuxolimab was administered to patients every 2 weeks at six dose levels: 0.01, 0.1, 0.3, 1.5, 3 and 10 mg/kg. Of the 50 to 55 dose-escalation patients, hepatocellular carcinoma was present in approximately 20, melanoma in roughly 15, renal cell carcinoma in 9 and head and neck cancer in 9. A male proportion of about 79% and a mean age of 60 years, ranging from about 20 to 79, were recorded for the dose-escalation cohort. Patients were allowed to have had prior anti-PD-1, anti-PD-L1 or anti-CTLA-4 therapy, and around 43% of the dose-escalation patients had been treated with checkpoint inhibitors. Partial responses occurred in three dose-escalation patients: two with cutaneous melanoma and one with hepatocellular carcinoma. Peripheral TCRbeta sequencing was intended to test whether TCR sequence diversity was altered and clonal T-cell expansion was caused by ivuxolimab. The paper describes the monotherapy dose-escalation part (N ≈ 52 patients) of the phase I trial of ivuxolimab. General study outcomes and caveats: Low levels of normalized T-cell clonal expansion were also seen in some patients who did not respond. Antigen specificity was not determined for the clonally expanded peripheral T cells. In the 0.1-3.0 mg/kg groups, partial responders were among the patients with the lowest normalized peripheral clonal expansion, particularly in CD8+ T cells. At doses from 0.1 to 3.0 mg/kg, clonal expansion was seen in both CD4+ and CD8+ blood T cells between baseline and week 6. After ivuxolimab, CD8+ T cells had more expanded clones than CD4+ T cells on average.

Trimming costs V 8 bases and J 3 bases, and their ends lie 14 bases apart. As encoded in the germline V gene, CDR1 is SQVTM while CDR2 is ANQGSEA. From the cysteine through the phenylalanine, the CDR3 covers 13 amino acids. The only DNA kept is the CDR3, 39 bases in frame from the first base. For sequencing of the TCRbeta CDR3 region, genomic DNA was extracted from the sorted cells. TCRbeta CDR3 regions were sequenced using the immunoSEQ Assay. Imported from immuneACCESS, the table was reduced by TCRdb to in-frame sequences with V and J called. These copies leave out some clones; in studies compared against another copy, an unresolved V gene accounts for under half, and the cause of the remainder is not known. This sample comprises approximately 100,000 clones, 75% to 95% of them detected only once. 0.45% to 0.5% of the sample belongs to the ten largest clones. With respect to this clone: Its antigen specificity is not known. Base qualities are missing; no much larger clone stands one base away.

Patients with autoimmune disease history or receiving systemic immunosuppression were excluded from the trial. Peripheral blood for TCR sequencing was collected from all dose cohorts at baseline, on cycle 4 day 1, and on cycle 7 day 1. The samples were taken from a phase I, first-in-human, multicenter, open-label dose-escalation trial of ivuxolimab. Adults with locally advanced or metastatic melanoma, renal cell carcinoma, hepatocellular carcinoma or head and neck squamous cell carcinoma were enrolled in the trial. Before TCR sequencing, CD4+ T cells and CD8+ T cells from peripheral blood were sorted into separate populations.

The V and J segments used are TRBV29-1 and TRBJ1-5; the D segment cannot be called with confidence. The receptor was derived from an adult with an advanced solid tumor such as melanoma, head and neck, liver or kidney cancer. Sequences were derived from CD4+ or CD8+ T cells sorted from blood, sampled in a trial of the OX40 agonist ivuxolimab. The CDR3 protein is CSSAGSYNQPQHF. The sequence in DNA is TGCAGCTCAGCCGGGTCTTACAATCAGCCCCAGCATTTT.